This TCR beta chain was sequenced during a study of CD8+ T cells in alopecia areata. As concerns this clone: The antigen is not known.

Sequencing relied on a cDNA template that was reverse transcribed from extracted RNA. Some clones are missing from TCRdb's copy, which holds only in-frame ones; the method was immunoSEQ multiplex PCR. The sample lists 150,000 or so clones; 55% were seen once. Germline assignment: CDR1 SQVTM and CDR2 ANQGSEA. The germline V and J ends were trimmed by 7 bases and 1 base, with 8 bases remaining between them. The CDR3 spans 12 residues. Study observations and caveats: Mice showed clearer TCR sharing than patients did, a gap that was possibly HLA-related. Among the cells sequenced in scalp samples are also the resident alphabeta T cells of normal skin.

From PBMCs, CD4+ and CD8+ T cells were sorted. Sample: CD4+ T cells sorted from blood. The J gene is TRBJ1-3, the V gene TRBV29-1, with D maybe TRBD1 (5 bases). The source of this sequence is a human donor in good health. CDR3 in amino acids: CSAWTSGNTIYF. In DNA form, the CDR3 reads TGCAGCGCATGGACATCTGGAAACACCATATATTTT.